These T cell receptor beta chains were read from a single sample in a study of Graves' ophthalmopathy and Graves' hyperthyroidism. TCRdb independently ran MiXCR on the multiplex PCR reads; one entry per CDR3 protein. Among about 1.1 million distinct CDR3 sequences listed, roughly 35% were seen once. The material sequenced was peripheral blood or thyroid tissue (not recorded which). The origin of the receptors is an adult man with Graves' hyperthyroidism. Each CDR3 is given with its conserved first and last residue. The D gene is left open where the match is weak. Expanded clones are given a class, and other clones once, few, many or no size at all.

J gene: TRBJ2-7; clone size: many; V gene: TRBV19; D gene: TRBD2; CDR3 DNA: TGTGCCAGTAGTACCCCGGGCGGGAGCGTCTACGAGCAGTACTTC; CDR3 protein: CASSTPGGSVYEQYF
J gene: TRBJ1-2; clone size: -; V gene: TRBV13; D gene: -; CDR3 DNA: TGTGCCAGCAGCACTATAGGATTCTATGGCTACACCTTC; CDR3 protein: CASSTIGFYGYTF
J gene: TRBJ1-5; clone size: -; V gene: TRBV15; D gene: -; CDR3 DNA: TGTGCCACCAGCAGACCCTACCCCGGGGGGAGTCGCAATCAGCCCCAGCATTTT; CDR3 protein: CATSRPYPGGSRNQPQHF
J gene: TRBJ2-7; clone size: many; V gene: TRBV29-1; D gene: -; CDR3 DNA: TGCAGCGTTCGGGGTCTCGACGAGCAGTACTTC; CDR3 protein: CSVRGLDEQYF
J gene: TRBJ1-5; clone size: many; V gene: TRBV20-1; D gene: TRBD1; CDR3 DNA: TGCAGTGCTAGCGATACAGGGGCTCAGCCCCAGCATTTT; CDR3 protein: CSASDTGAQPQHF
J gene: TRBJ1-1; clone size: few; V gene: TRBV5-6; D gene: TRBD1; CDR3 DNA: TGTGCCAGCAGCTTGGCCGGCCAGGGGGCCCTTGTAATGAACACTGAAGCTTTCTTT; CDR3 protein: CASSLAGQGALVMNTEAFF
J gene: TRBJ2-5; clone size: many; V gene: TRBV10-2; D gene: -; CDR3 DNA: TGCGCCAGCAGTGAGTCGACTCTGGCAGGGGAGACCCAGTACTTC; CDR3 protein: CASSESTLAGETQYF
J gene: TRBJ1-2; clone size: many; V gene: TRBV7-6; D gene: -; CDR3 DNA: TGTGCCAGCAGCCCCGATGGGGGGGCTGGTGGCTACACCTTC; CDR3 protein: CASSPDGGAGGYTF
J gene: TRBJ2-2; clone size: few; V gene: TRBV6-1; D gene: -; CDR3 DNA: TGTGCCAGCAAGGCAGTGCCCACCGGGGAGCTGTTTTTT; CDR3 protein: CASKAVPTGELFF
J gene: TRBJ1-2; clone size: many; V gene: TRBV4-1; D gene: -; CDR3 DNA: TGCGCCAGCAGCCAAGCCGGAGGTATATCCTATGGCTACACCTTC; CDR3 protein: CASSQAGGISYGYTF
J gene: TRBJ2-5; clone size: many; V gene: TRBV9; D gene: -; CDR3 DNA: TGTGCCAGCAGCGCCTCGACAGTACCCCAAGAGACCCAGTACTTC; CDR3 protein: CASSASTVPQETQYF
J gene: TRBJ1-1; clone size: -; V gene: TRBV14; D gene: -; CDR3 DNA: TGTGCCAGCAGCCAATATGTGTCAGACCTTGAGACTGAAGCTTTCTTT; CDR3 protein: CASSQYVSDLETEAFF
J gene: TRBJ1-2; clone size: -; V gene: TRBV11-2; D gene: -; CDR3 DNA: TGTGCCAGCACCGCACACTATGGCTACACCTTC; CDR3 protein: CASTAHYGYTF
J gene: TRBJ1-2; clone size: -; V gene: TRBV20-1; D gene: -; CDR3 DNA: TGCAGCGCCGCGGGTCCCCCAGGGGGCTACACCTTC; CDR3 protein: CSAAGPPGGYTF
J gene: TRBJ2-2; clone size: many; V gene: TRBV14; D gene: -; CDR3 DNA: TGTGCCAGCAGCCAATTCGCACCTCGACTCTCCCTCCCCGGGGAGCTGTTTTTT; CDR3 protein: CASSQFAPRLSLPGELFF
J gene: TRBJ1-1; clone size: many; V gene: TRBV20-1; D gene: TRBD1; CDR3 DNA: TGCAGTGCTAACCTACAGGGGCGGACCACTGAAGCTTTCTTT; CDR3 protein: CSANLQGRTTEAFF
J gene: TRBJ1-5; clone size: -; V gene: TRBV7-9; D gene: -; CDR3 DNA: TGCGCCAGCAGCCAAGATCATCGGAGTAATCAGCCCCAGCATTTT; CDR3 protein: CASSQDHRSNQPQHF
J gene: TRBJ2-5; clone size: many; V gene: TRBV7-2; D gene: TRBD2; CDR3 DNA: TGTGCCAGCAGCTCCTCGGGCGGGGGGATTCAGGAGACCCAGTACTTC; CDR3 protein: CASSSSGGGIQETQYF
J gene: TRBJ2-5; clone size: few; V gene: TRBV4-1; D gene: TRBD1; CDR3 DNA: TGCGCCAGCAGCCAATCCGGGACAGGGCGTTTTGAGACCCAGTACTTC; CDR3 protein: CASSQSGTGRFETQYF
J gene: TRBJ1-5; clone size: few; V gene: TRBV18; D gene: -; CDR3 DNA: TGTGCCAGCTCACCAATCAGGGCGGAGGTCAATCAGCCCCAGCATTTT; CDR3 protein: CASSPIRAEVNQPQHF
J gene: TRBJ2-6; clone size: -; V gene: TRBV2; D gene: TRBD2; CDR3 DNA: TGTGCCAGCAGAGCTAGCGGCATCTCTGGGGCCAACGTCCTGACTTTC; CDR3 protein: CASRASGISGANVLTF
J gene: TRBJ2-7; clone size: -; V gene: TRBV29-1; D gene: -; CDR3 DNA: TGCAGCGTTGAATGGGGGACTGGAGAGCAGTACTTC; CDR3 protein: CSVEWGTGEQYF
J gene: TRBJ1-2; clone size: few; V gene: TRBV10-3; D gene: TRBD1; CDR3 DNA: TGTGCCAGCAGTGATCAAGGACAGGGAAAAATTGGCTACACCTTC; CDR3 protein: CASSDQGQGKIGYTF
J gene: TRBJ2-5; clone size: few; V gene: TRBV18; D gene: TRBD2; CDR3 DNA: TGTGCCAGCTCCGCTAGCGGACAAGAGACCCAGTACTTC; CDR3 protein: CASSASGQETQYF
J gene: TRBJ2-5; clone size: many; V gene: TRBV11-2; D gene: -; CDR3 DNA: TGTGCCAGCAGAACCCCGCAGGGACGGGGAGAGACCCAGTACTTC; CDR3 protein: CASRTPQGRGETQYF